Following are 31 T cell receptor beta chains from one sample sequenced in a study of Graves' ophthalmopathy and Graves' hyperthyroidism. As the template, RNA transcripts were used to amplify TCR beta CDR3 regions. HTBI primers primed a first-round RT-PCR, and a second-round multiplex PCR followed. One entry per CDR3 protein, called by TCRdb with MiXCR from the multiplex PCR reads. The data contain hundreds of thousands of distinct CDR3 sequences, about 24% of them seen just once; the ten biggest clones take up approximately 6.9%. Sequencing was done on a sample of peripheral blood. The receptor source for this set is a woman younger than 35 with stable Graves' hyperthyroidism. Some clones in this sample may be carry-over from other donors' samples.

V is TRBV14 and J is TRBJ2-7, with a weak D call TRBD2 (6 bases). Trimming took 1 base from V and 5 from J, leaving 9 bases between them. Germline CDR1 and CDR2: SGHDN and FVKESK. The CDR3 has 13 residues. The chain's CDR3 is CASSQVWGDEQYF. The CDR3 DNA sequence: TGTGCCAGCAGCCAAGTGTGGGGGGACGAGCAGTACTTC.

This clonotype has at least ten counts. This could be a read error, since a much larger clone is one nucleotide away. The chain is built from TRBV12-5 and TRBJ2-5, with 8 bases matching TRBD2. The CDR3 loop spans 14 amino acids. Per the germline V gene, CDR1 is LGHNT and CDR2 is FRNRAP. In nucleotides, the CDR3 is TGTGCTAGTGGCCTAAGCGGGGGTCAAGAGACCAAGTACTTC. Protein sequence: CASGLSGGQETKYF. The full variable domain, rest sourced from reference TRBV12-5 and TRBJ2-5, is DARVTQTPRHKVTEMGQEVTMRCQPILGHNTVFWYRQTMMQGLELLAYFRNRAPLDDSGMPKDRFSAEMPDATLATLKIQPSEPRDSAVYFCASGLSGGQETKYFGPGTRLLVL.

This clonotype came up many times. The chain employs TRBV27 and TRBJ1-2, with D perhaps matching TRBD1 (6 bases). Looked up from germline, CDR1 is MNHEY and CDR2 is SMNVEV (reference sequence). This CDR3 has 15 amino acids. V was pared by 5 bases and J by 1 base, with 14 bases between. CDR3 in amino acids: CASSPSGTLNYGYTF. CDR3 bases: TGTGCCAGCAGTCCCTCCGGGACACTTAACTATGGCTACACCTTC.

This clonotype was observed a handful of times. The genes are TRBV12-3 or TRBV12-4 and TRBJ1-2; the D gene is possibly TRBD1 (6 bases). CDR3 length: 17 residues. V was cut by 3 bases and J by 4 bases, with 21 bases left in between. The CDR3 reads CASSFQYAGVGSYGYTF. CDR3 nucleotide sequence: TGTGCCAGCAGTTTTCAGTATGCAGGGGTGGGCTCCTATGGCTACACCTTC.

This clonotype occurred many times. The CDR3 DNA reads as TGCAGTGCTAGAGCCTTCTATGGCTACACCTTC. It yields the protein CSARAFYGYTF. This chain joins TRBV20-1 and TRBJ1-2; D is unresolved. V gave up 1 base and J gave up 4 bases, with 4 bases separating them. Germline V lookup: CDR1 DFQATT, CDR2 SNEGSKA (reference sequence). The CDR3 loop spans 11 amino acids.

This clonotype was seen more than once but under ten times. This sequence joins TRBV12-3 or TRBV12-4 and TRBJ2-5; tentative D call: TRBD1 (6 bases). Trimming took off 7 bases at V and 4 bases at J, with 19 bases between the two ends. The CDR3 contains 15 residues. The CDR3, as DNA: TGTGCCAGCACCCCAACGTTAGGACAGACAGAGACCCAGTACTTC. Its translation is CASTPTLGQTETQYF.

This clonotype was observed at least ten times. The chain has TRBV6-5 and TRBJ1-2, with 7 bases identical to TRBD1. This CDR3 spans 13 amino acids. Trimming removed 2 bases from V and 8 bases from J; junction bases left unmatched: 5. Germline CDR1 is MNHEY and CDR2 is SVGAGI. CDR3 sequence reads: CASSYDRADGYTF. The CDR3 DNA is TGTGCCAGCAGTTACGACAGGGCGGACGGCTACACCTTC.

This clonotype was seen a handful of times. This chain's CDR3 is CASSPSFQLNEQYF. DNA of the CDR3: TGTGCCAGCAGTCCTTCCTTCCAATTGAACGAGCAGTACTTC. The gene calls are TRBV6-1 and TRBJ2-7; unclear D gene. Germline CDR1 is MNHNS and CDR2 is SASEGT. This CDR3 spans 14 amino acids. Trimming removed 5 bases from V and 5 bases from J, with 16 bases in between.

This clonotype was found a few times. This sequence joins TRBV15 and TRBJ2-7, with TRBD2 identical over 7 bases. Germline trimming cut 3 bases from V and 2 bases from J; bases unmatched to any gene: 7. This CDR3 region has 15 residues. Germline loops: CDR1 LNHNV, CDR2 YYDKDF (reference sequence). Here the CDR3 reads CATSRPSGCPYEQYF. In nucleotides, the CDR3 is TGTGCCACCAGCAGGCCTAGCGGTTGCCCCTACGAGCAGTACTTC. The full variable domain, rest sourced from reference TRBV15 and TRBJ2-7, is DAMVIQNPRYQVTQFGKPVTLSCSQTLNHNVMYWYQQKSSQAPKLLFHYYDKDFNNEADTPDNFQSRRPNTSFCFLDIRSPGLGDTAMYLCATSRPSGCPYEQYFGPGTRLTVT.

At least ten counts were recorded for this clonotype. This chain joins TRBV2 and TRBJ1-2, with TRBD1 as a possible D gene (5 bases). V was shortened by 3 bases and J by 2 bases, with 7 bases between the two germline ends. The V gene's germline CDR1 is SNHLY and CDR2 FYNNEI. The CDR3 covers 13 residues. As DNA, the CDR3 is TGTGCCAGCAGTGACGACAGAAACTATGGCTACACCTTC. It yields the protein CASSDDRNYGYTF.

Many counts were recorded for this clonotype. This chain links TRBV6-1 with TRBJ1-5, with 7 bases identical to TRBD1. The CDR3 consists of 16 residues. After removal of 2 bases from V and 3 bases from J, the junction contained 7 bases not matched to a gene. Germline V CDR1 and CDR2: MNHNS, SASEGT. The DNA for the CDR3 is TGTGCCAGCAGTGAATGGGGGACAGCCGTCAATCAGCCCCAGCATTTT. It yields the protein CASSEWGTAVNQPQHF.

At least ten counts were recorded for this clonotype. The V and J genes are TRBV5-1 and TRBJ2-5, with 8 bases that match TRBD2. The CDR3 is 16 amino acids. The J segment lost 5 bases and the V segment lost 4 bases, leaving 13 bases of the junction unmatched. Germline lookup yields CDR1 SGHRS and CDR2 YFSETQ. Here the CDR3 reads CASSPQLAATAETQYF. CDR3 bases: TGCGCCAGCAGCCCCCAACTAGCGGCTACCGCCGAGACCCAGTACTTC.

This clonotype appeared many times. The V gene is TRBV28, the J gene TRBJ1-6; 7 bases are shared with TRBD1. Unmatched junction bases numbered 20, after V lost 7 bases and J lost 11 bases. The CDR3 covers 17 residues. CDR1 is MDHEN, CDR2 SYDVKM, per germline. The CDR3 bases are TGTGCCAGCAATTCCCACCTAGGGACAGCGATTATACCACCCCTCCACTTT. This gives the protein CASNSHLGTAIIPPLHF.

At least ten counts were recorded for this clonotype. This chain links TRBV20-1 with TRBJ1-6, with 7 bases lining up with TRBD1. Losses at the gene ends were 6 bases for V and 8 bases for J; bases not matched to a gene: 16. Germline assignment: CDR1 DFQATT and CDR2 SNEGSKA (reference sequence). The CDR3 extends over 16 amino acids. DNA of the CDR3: TGCAGTGCATCTAGAGGCCCACAGGGGAAGGATTCACCCCTCCACTTT. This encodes CSASRGPQGKDSPLHF.

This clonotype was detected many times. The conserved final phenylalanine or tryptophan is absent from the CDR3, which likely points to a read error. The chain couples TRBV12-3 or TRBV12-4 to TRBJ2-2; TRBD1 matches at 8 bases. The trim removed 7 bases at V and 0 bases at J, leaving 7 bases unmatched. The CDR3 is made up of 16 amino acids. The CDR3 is CASTNQGAANTGELFS. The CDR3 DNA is TGTGCCAGCACTAACCAGGGGGCGGCGAACACCGGGGAGCTGTTTTCT.

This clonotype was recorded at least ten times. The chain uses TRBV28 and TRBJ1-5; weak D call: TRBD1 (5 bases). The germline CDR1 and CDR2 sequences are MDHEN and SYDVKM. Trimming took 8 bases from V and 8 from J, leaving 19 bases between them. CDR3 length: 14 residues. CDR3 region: CASGPGGALKPQHF. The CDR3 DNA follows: TGTGCCAGCGGACCGGGAGGGGCCCTTAAGCCCCAGCATTTT.

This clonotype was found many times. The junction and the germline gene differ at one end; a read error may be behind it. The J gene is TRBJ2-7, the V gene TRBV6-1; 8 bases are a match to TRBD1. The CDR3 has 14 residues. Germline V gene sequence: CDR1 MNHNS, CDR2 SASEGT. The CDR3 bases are TGTGCCAGCCATAGGGACAGGCTCTCCCACGAGCAGTACTTC. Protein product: CASHRDRLSHEQYF.

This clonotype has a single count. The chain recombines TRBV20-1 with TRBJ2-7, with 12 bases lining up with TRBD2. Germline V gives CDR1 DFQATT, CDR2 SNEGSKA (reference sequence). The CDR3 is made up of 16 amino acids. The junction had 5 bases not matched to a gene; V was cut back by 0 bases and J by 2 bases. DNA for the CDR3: TGCAGTGCTAGAGATTATGGACTAGCGGGGCCCTACGAGCAGTACTTC. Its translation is CSARDYGLAGPYEQYF.

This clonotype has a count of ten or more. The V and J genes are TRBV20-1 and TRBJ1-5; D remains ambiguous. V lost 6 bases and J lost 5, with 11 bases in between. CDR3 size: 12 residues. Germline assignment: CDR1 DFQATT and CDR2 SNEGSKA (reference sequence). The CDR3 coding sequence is TGCAGTGCCTACGGCCGGGATCAGCCCCAGCATTTT. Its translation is CSAYGRDQPQHF.

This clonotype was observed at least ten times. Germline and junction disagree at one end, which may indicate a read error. The CDR3 bases are TGCAGTGCCAGAGCTAGCGGGGACGGGGTGACCCAGTACTTC. Amino acids: CSARASGDGVTQYF. J is TRBJ2-5 and V is TRBV20-1; TRBD2 matches 9 bases. CDR1 DFQATT and CDR2 SNEGSKA come from the germline V gene (reference sequence). This CDR3 contains 14 residues.

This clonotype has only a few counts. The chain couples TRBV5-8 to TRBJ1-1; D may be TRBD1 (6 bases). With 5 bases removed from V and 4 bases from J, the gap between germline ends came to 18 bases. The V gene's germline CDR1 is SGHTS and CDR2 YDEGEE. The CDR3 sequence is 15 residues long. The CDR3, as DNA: TGTGCCAGCAGGTGGGTTGGAACAGGGAGCACTGAAGCTTTCTTT. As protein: CASRWVGTGSTEAFF.

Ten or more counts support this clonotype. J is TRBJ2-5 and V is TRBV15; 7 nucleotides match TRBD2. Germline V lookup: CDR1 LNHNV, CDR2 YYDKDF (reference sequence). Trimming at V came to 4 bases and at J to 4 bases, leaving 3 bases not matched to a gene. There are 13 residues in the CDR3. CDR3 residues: CATSTIAGETQYF. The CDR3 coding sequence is TGTGCCACCAGCACAATAGCGGGAGAGACCCAGTACTTC.

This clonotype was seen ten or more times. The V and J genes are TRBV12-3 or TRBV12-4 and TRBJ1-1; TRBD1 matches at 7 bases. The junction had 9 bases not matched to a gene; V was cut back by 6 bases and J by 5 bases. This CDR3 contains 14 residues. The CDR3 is CASRGQQGRTEAFF. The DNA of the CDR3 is TGTGCCAGCAGGGGCCAACAGGGGCGGACTGAAGCTTTCTTT.

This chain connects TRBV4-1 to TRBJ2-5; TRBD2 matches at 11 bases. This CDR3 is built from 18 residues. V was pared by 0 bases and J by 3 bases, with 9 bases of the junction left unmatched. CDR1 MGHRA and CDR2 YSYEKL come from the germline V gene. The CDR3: CASSQDLRLAGGKETQYF. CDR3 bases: TGCGCCAGCAGCCAAGATTTAAGGCTAGCGGGGGGTAAAGAGACCCAGTACTTC.

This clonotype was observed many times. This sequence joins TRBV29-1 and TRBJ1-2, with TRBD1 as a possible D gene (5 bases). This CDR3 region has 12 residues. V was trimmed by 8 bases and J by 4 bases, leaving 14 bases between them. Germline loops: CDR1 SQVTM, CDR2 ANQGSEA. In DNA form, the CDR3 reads TGCAGCTCGACGGGGGAAGGCTATGGCTACACCTTC. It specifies CSSTGEGYGYTF.

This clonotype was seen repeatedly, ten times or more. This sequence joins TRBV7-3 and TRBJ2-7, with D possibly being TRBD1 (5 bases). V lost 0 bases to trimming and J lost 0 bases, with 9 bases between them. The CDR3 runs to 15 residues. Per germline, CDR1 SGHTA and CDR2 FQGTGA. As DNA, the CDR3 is TGTGCCAGCAGCTTAACGGGGCAGAGCTCCTACGAGCAGTACTTC. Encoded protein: CASSLTGQSSYEQYF.

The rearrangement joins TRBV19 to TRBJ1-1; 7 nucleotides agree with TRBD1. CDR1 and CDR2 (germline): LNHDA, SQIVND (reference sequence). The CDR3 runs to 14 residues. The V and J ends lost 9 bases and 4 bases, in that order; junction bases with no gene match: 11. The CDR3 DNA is TGTGCCAGCTTCCGACAGGGTGGGGGCACTGAAGCTTTCTTT. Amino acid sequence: CASFRQGGGTEAFF.

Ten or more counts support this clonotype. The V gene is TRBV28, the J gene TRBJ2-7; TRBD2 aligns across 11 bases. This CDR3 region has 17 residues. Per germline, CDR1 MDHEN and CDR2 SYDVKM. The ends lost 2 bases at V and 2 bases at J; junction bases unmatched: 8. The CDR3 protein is CASSLPPSGRRAYEQYF. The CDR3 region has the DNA TGTGCCAGCAGTTTACCGCCTAGCGGGAGGCGGGCCTACGAGCAGTACTTC.

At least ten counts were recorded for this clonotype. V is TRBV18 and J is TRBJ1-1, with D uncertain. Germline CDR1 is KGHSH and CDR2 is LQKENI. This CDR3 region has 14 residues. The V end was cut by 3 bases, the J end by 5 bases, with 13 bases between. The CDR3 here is CASSPWTEGTEAFF. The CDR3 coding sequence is TGTGCCAGCTCACCCTGGACGGAAGGGACTGAAGCTTTCTTT.

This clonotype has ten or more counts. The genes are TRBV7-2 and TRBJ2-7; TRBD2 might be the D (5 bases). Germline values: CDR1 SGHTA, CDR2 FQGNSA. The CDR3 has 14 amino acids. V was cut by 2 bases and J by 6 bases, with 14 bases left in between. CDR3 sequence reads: CASSLPRVAGEQYF. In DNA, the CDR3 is TGTGCCAGCAGCTTACCCCGGGTTGCGGGCGAGCAGTACTTC. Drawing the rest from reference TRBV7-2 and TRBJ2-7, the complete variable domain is GAGVSQSPSNKVTEKGKDVELRCDPISGHTALYWYRQSLGQGLEFLIYFQGNSAPDKSGLPSDRFSAERTGGSVSTLTIQRTQQEDSAVYLCASSLPRVAGEQYFGPGTRLTVT.

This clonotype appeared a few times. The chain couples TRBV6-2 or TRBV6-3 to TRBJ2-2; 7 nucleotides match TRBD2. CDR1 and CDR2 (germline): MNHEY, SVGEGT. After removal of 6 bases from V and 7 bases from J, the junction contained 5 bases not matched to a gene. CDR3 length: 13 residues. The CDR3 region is CASRERDVGELFF. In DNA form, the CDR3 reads TGTGCCAGCAGGGAGCGGGATGTCGGGGAGCTGTTTTTT.